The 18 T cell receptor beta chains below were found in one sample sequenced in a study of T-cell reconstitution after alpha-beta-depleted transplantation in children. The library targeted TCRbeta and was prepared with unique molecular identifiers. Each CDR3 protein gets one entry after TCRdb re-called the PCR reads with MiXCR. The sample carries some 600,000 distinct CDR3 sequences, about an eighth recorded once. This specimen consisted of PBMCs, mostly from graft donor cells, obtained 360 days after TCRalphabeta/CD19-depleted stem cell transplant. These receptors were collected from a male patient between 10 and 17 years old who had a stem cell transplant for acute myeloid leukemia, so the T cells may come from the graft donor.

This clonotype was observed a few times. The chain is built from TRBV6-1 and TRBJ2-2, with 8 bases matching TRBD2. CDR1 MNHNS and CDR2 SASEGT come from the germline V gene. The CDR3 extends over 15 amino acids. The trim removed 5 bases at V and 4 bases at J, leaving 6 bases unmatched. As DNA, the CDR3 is TGTGCCAGCAGTCCGCGGACTAGCCTCACCGGGGAGCTGTTTTTT. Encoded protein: CASSPRTSLTGELFF.

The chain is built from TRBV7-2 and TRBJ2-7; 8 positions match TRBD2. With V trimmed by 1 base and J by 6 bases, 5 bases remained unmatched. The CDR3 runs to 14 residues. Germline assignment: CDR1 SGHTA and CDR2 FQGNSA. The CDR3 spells CASSLGREVGEQYF. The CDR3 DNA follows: TGTGCCAGCAGCTTAGGGCGGGAGGTAGGCGAGCAGTACTTC.

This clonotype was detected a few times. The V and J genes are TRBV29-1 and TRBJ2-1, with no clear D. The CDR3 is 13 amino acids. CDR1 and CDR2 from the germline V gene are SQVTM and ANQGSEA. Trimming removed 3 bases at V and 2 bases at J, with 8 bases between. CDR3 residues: CSVDGGPYNEQFF. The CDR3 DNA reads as TGCAGCGTTGACGGCGGACCCTACAATGAGCAGTTCTTC.

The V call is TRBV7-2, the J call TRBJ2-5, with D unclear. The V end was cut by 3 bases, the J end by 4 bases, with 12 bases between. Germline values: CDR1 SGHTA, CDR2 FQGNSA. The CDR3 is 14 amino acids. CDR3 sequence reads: CASSFSVSGETQYF. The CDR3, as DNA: TGTGCCAGCAGCTTTTCCGTGAGTGGAGAGACCCAGTACTTC.

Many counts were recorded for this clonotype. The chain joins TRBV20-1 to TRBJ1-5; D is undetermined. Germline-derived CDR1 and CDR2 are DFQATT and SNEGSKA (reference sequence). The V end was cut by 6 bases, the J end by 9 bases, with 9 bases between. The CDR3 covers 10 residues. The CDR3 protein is CSAGEWPQHF. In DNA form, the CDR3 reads TGCAGTGCCGGGGAGTGGCCCCAGCATTTT.

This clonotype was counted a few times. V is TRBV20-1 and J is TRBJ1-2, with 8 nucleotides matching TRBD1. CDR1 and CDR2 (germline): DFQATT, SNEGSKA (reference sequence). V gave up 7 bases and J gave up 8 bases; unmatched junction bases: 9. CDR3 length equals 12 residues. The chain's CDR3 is CSDSTGEGGYTF. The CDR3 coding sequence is TGCAGTGATTCGACAGGGGAGGGAGGCTACACCTTC.

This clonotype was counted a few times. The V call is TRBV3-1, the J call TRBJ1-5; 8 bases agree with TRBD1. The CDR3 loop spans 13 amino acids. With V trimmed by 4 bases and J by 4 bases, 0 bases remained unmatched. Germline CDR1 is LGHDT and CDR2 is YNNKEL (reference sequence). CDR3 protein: CASSRQGNQPQHF. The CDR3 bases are TGTGCCAGCAGCCGACAGGGGAATCAGCCCCAGCATTTT.

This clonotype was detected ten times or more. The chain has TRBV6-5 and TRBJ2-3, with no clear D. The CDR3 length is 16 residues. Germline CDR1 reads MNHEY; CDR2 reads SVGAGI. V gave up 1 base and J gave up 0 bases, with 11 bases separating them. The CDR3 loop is CASSYWLPSSTDTQYF. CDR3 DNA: TGTGCCAGCAGTTACTGGTTACCATCTAGCACAGATACGCAGTATTTT.

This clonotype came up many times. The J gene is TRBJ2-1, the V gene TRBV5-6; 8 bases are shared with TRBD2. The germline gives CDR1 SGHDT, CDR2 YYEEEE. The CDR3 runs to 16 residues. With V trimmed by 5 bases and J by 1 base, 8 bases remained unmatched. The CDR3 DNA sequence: TGTGCCAGCAGGTTCCAGCGGGAGAGATCCTACAATGAGCAGTTCTTC. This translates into CASRFQRERSYNEQFF.

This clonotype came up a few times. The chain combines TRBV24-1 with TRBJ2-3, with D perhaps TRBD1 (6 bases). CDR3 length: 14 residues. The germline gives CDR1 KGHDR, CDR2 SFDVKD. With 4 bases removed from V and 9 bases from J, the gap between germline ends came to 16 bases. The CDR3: CATSDWTAISTQYF. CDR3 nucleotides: TGTGCCACCAGTGACTGGACAGCCATATCCACGCAGTATTTT.

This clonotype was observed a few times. The CDR3 DNA sequence: TGCGCCAGCGGGAAGTGGGTAGGGGTCGGAGCTTTCTTT. Its protein is CASGKWVGVGAFF. The chain couples TRBV5-1 to TRBJ1-1, with a possible D match to TRBD1 (5 bases). The CDR3 has 13 residues. The V gene's germline CDR1 is SGHRS and CDR2 YFSETQ. V dropped 7 bases and J dropped 10 bases, with 20 bases sitting between them.

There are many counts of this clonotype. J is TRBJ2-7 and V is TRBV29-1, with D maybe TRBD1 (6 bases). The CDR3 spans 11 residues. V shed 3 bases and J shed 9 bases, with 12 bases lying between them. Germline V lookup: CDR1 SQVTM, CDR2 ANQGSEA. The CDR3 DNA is TGCAGCGTTGACAGGGGTCAGCGGCAGTACTTC. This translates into CSVDRGQRQYF.

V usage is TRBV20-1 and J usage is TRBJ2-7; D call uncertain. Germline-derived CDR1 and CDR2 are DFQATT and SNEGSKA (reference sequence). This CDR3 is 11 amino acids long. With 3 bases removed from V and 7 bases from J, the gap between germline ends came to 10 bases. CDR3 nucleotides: TGCAGTGCTAGGAGAGCCTTGGAGCAGTACTTC. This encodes CSARRALEQYF.

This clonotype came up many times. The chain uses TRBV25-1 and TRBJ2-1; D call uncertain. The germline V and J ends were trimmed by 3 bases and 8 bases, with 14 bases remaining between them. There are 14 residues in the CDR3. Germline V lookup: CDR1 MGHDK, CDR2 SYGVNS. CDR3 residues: CASSENSFRDEQFF. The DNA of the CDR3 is TGTGCCAGCAGTGAGAACAGTTTTCGAGATGAGCAGTTCTTC.

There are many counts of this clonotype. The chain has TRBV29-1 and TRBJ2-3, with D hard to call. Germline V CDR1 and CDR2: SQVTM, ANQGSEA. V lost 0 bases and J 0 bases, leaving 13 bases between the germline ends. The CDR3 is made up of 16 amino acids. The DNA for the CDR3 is TGCAGCGTTGAAGAGGCCAGTAGACTTAGCACAGATACGCAGTATTTT. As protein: CSVEEASRLSTDTQYF.

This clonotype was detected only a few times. The CDR3, as DNA: TGTGCCAGCAGTTTATGGGAGGGCTCCACGAACATTCAGTACTTC. Its translation is CASSLWEGSTNIQYF. The V and J genes are TRBV28 and TRBJ2-4; a weak D match, TRBD2 (6 bases). The germline gives CDR1 MDHEN, CDR2 SYDVKM. V was cut by 0 bases and J by 7 bases, with 13 bases left in between. The CDR3 is 15 residues long.

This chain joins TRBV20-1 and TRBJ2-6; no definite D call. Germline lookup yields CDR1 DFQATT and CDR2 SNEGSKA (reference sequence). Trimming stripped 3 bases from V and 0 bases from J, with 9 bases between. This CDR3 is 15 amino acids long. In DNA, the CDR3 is TGCAGTGCTAGTGACACGGGCTCTGGGGCCAACGTCCTGACTTTC. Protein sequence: CSASDTGSGANVLTF.

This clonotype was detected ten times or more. CDR3 sequence: CAITEVAGNIQYF. In DNA, the CDR3 is TGTGCCATCACCGAGGTGGCGGGTAACATTCAGTACTTC. V is TRBV10-3 and J is TRBJ2-4; D is possibly TRBD2 (5 bases). The germline V gene has CDR1 ENHRY and CDR2 SYGVKD. The CDR3 totals 13 residues. The ends were cut back, 7 bases at V and 7 bases at J, with 14 bases in the middle.